This T cell receptor (beta chain) was found in a study of blood T cell repertoires in COVID-19. Study information: From the United States, Italy and Spain came samples of acute and convalescent COVID-19. PBMCs, B-cell-depleted T cells, or T cells were the source of the cDNA or gDNA that made up the material.

This clone appeared a single time. Methods used by the authors: Reference gene primer amplification yielded estimated nucleated cell counts. Produced via immunoSEQ multiplex PCR; TCRdb's table is partial and in-frame only. D and trimming come from the DNA, and the V and J calls and clone size come from that table. The sample has about 180,000 clones, about 85% seen once. CDR3 length equals 16 residues. Germline CDR1 SEHNR, CDR2 FQNEAQ (reference sequence). J gave up 4 bases and V 4 bases, and 8 bases lay outside the gene matches. Sequenced material: peripheral blood. V usage is TRBV7-9 and J usage is TRBJ2-1; 9 bases match TRBD1. The TCR was taken from a woman in her twenties or thirties with active or convalescent COVID-19. Written as DNA, the CDR3 is TGTGCCAGCAGCTCCCACGGCGGACAGGGGTACAATGAGCAGTTCTTC. This codes for CASSSHGGQGYNEQFF.